The 27 T cell receptor beta chains presented below share a single source sample, sequenced in a study of brain T cells in children with intractable seizures. Specified time point: blood from clinic visit 5 months post-surgery; TSC patient then seizure free. The method was immunoSEQ multiplex PCR; TCRdb's version includes in-frame clones alone and lacks a portion of them. In the table there are about 340,000 clones, 85% to 95% of which are singletons. The source was peripheral blood, collected 4 to 5 months after surgery. The receptors come from a boy younger than two with tuberous sclerosis and intractable seizures.

This clone has more than one count but fewer than ten. This chain links TRBV16 with TRBJ1-4, with D perhaps matching TRBD1 (5 bases). Germline values: CDR1 KGHSY, CDR2 FQNENV. V was clipped by 0 bases and J by 8 bases, with 16 bases between them. This CDR3 contains 16 residues. CDR3 nucleotides: TGTGCCAGCAGCCAATCACGAGGAATGGCAGGGGAAAAACTGTTTTTT. It encodes CASSQSRGMAGEKLFF.

The rearrangement joins TRBV5-1 to TRBJ1-1, with D tentatively TRBD1 (6 bases). The V gene lost 1 base and the J gene lost 5 bases, with 12 bases spanning the gap. The CDR3 is 14 amino acids. Germline V lookup: CDR1 SGHRS, CDR2 YFSETQ. The CDR3 reads CASSLKRGGTEAFF. The CDR3 DNA reads as TGCGCCAGCAGCTTGAAGAGAGGGGGAACTGAAGCTTTCTTT.

Comment on this clone: Since a much larger clone is just one base distant, this may be a read error. CDR3 nucleotide sequence: TGTGCCAGCAGCCGGGACAGCTCCTACGAGCAGTACTTC. Protein: CASSRDSSYEQYF. The genes are TRBV11-2 and TRBJ2-7; 7 bases are a match to TRBD1. The CDR3 consists of 13 residues. J was trimmed by 0 bases and V by 5 bases; bases with no gene match: 1. In germline, CDR1 is SGHAT, CDR2 FQNNGV.

This chain uses TRBV7-6 with TRBJ1-1; D is undetermined. The CDR3 sequence is 13 residues long. Germline V gene sequence: CDR1 SGHVS, CDR2 FNYEAQ. With 0 bases removed from V and 6 bases from J, the gap between germline ends came to 8 bases. The CDR3 here is CASSLAGVSEAFF. Here the CDR3 DNA reads TGTGCCAGCAGCTTAGCGGGTGTCTCTGAAGCTTTCTTT.

This chain links TRBV9 with TRBJ2-5; no clear D gene. Germline V gene sequence: CDR1 SGDLS, CDR2 YYNGEE. V was cut by 3 bases and J by 7 bases, with 7 bases left in between. The CDR3 is 11 amino acids. The CDR3: CASSDSRTQYF. The CDR3 DNA reads as TGTGCCAGCAGCGACTCTAGGACCCAGTACTTC.

This rearrangement joins TRBV2 to TRBJ1-2, with D unresolved. The CDR3 has 13 amino acids. The germline V gene encodes CDR1 SNHLY and CDR2 FYNNEI. Trimming cost V 5 bases and J 5 bases, with 12 bases left between them. As DNA, the CDR3 is TGTGCCAGCAGTTCGGACTGGTTATATGGCTACACCTTC. It translates to CASSSDWLYGYTF.

J is TRBJ1-3 and V is TRBV30, with D unclear. Germline V gives CDR1 GTSNPN, CDR2 SVGIG (reference sequence). This CDR3 comprises 14 residues. Between the trimmed V and J ends, which lost 0 bases and 0 bases, there was a span of 6 bases. CDR3 sequence (DNA): TGTGCCTGGAGTGTAGGTCGCTCTGGAAACACCATATATTTT. The encoded protein is CAWSVGRSGNTIYF.

J is TRBJ2-1 and V is TRBV19; D is possibly TRBD2 (6 bases). CDR3 size: 12 residues. V dropped 1 base and J dropped 15 bases, with 13 bases sitting between them. Germline values: CDR1 LNHDA, CDR2 SQIVND (reference sequence). The CDR3 region has the DNA TGTGCCAGTAGTATAGCGGGGGAAAGAGGGTTCTTC. It encodes CASSIAGERGFF.

The V gene is TRBV27, the J gene TRBJ2-2; 11 bases match TRBD2. CDR1 and CDR2 (germline): MNHEY, SMNVEV (reference sequence). The CDR3 extends over 16 amino acids. J lost 4 bases, V lost 8 bases, and 9 bases had no gene match. CDR3: CASGRRLAGSTGELFF. CDR3 bases: TGTGCCAGCGGACGGAGACTAGCGGGAAGCACCGGGGAGCTGTTTTTT.

This clone has just one count. The V gene is TRBV27, the J gene TRBJ1-2; TRBD1 matches 7 bases. Unmatched junction bases numbered 6, after V lost 6 bases and J lost 8 bases. The CDR3 runs to 12 residues. Per the germline V gene, CDR1 is MNHEY and CDR2 is SMNVEV (reference sequence). The CDR3 DNA follows: TGTGCCAGCAGGAGGCAGGGGGAAGGCTACACCTTC. Protein: CASRRQGEGYTF.

This sequence joins TRBV5-6 and TRBJ1-2, with 7 bases that match TRBD1. Losses at the gene ends were 5 bases for V and 4 bases for J; bases not matched to a gene: 23. The CDR3 spans 19 residues. Germline-derived CDR1 and CDR2 are SGHDT and YYEEEE. The chain's CDR3 is CASRLGQEPNQLFAYGYTF. DNA of the CDR3: TGTGCCAGCAGGCTCGGACAGGAGCCAAACCAACTCTTTGCCTATGGCTACACCTTC.

This chain uses TRBV19 with TRBJ2-1, with 7 positions matching TRBD2. CDR1 is LNHDA, CDR2 SQIVND, per germline (reference sequence). V was pared by 4 bases and J by 2 bases, with 2 bases of the junction left unmatched. The CDR3 sequence is 14 residues long. CDR3 residues: CASSTRGAYNEQFF. CDR3 nucleotide sequence: TGTGCCAGTAGTACCCGGGGGGCCTACAATGAGCAGTTCTTC. Together with reference TRBV19 and TRBJ2-1, the CDR3 gives the full variable domain: DGGITQSPKYLFRKEGQNVTLSCEQNLNHDAMYWYRQDPGQGLRLIYYSQIVNDFQKGDIAEGYSVSREKKESFPLTVTSAQKNPTAFYLCASSTRGAYNEQFFGPGTRLTVL.

V gene TRBV6-5 combines with J gene TRBJ2-1; TRBD2 agrees at 9 bases. Germline CDR1 MNHEY, CDR2 SVGAGI. This CDR3 has 14 residues. V dropped 0 bases and J dropped 6; count of bases not matched to a gene: 0. CDR3 loop: CASSYSSGGNEQFF. The CDR3 nucleotides read TGTGCCAGCAGTTACTCTAGCGGGGGCAATGAGCAGTTCTTC.

The chain has TRBV27 and TRBJ2-1, with 7 bases lining up with TRBD1. Germline assignment: CDR1 MNHEY and CDR2 SMNVEV (reference sequence). The CDR3 covers 16 residues. The ends lost 4 bases at V and 1 base at J; junction bases unmatched: 7. CDR3 nucleotides: TGTGCCAGCAGTTCCGCCGGCAGGGGGTCCTACAATGAGCAGTTCTTC. Amino acid sequence: CASSSAGRGSYNEQFF.

The chain joins TRBV7-9 to TRBJ2-1; a weak D match, TRBD2 (6 bases). V shed 4 bases and J shed 5 bases, with 15 bases lying between them. In germline, CDR1 is SEHNR, CDR2 FQNEAQ (reference sequence). The CDR3 is 15 residues long. The CDR3 sequence is CASSSGVLTDNEQFF. The CDR3 DNA follows: TGTGCCAGCAGCTCGGGGGTATTAACTGACAATGAGCAGTTCTTC.

A remark on this clone: In the same sample, other DNA sequences code for this CDR3. This chain connects TRBV6-5 to TRBJ2-2; a weak D match, TRBD1 (6 bases). The CDR3 length is 13 residues. Trimming removed 9 bases from V and 0 bases from J, with 8 bases in between. Germline V gene lookup returns CDR1 MNHEY and CDR2 SVGAGI. Written as DNA, the CDR3 is TGTGCCAGTCGGACAGCGAACACCGGGGAGCTGTTTTTT. This sequence encodes CASRTANTGELFF.

The chain joins TRBV5-5 to TRBJ2-7, with TRBD2 matching over 9 bases. The CDR3 contains 15 residues. The junction had 3 bases not matched to a gene; V was cut back by 0 bases and J by 2 bases. The germline gives CDR1 SGHKS, CDR2 YYEKEE (reference sequence). The CDR3 protein is CASSLASGVTYEQYF. The CDR3, as DNA: TGTGCCAGCAGCTTGGCTAGCGGGGTTACCTACGAGCAGTACTTC. Looking up the rest from reference TRBV5-5 and TRBJ2-7 gives the full variable domain: DAGVTQSPTHLIKTRGQQVTLRCSPISGHKSVSWYQQVLGQGPQFIFQYYEKEERGRGNFPDRFSARQFPNYSSELNVNALLLGDSALYLCASSLASGVTYEQYFGPGTRLTVT.

The chain couples TRBV5-1 to TRBJ2-5; 12 bases fit TRBD2. With 5 bases clipped from V and 4 bases from J, the junction kept 3 bases outside the gene matches. The CDR3 consists of 14 residues. In germline, CDR1 is SGHRS, CDR2 YFSETQ. The CDR3 coding sequence is TGCGCCAGCAGTCTGACTAGCGGGGGAGAGACCCAGTACTTC. Translated: CASSLTSGGETQYF.

The genes are TRBV11-2 and TRBJ1-1; 7 nucleotides line up with TRBD1. The CDR3 spans 14 residues. J gave up 3 bases and V 5 bases, and 6 bases lay outside the gene matches. In germline, CDR1 is SGHAT, CDR2 FQNNGV. The CDR3 DNA sequence: TGTGCCAGCAGCATCACAGGGGTCGACACTGAAGCTTTCTTT. Translation gives CASSITGVDTEAFF.

The genes are TRBV9 and TRBJ2-3; TRBD2 is a possible D gene (6 bases). The CDR3 loop spans 13 amino acids. The V gene's germline CDR1 is SGDLS and CDR2 YYNGEE. The V gene lost 3 bases and the J gene lost 4 bases, with 9 bases spanning the gap. The CDR3 bases are TGTGCCAGCAGCGCAGGAGGGGCAGATACGCAGTATTTT. Translating it yields CASSAGGADTQYF.

The gene calls are TRBV11-2 and TRBJ2-4; 14 positions agree with TRBD2. J gave up 8 bases and V 1 base, and 7 bases lay outside the gene matches. This CDR3 comprises 17 residues. The germline gives CDR1 SGHAT, CDR2 FQNNGV. The CDR3 sequence: CASSLVGTSGSEDIQYF. CDR3 nucleotides: TGTGCCAGCAGCTTAGTGGGGACTAGCGGGAGTGAGGACATTCAGTACTTC.

The chain uses TRBV13 and TRBJ2-6; D uncertain. Per the germline V gene, CDR1 is PRHDT and CDR2 is FYEKMQ (reference sequence). This CDR3 is 16 amino acids long. V was clipped by 4 bases and J by 1 base, with 11 bases between them. CDR3 loop: CASSSLLGSGANVLTF. The CDR3 DNA sequence: TGTGCCAGCAGCTCGCTGCTAGGGTCTGGGGCCAACGTCCTGACTTTC.

This clone was counted a few times. The chain has TRBV7-9 and TRBJ2-6, with D possibly being TRBD1 (5 bases). Trimming cost V 0 bases and J 0 bases, with 6 bases left between them. The V gene's germline CDR1 is SEHNR and CDR2 FQNEAQ (reference sequence). The CDR3 is 16 residues long. The CDR3 loop reads CASSLADSSGANVLTF. The CDR3 DNA reads as TGTGCCAGCAGCTTAGCCGACAGCTCTGGGGCCAACGTCCTGACTTTC.

This rearrangement joins TRBV7-6 to TRBJ2-5; 12 bases line up with TRBD2. Trimming cost V 5 bases and J 1 base; bases outside gene matches: 8. Germline values: CDR1 SGHVS, CDR2 FNYEAQ. The length of the CDR3 is 17 residues. This CDR3 reads CASSRPGTSGLQETQYF. The CDR3 coding sequence is TGTGCCAGCAGCCGTCCCGGGACTAGCGGGCTCCAAGAGACCCAGTACTTC.

The chain uses TRBV2 and TRBJ1-1; possible D gene TRBD1, 5 bases. This CDR3 comprises 13 residues. Germline CDR1 reads SNHLY; CDR2 reads FYNNEI. The V end lost 8 bases, the J end lost 3 bases, and 13 bases lay between the germline ends. CDR3 amino acids: CASSDRTYTEAFF. The DNA of the CDR3 is TGTGCCAGCTCCGACAGAACATACACTGAAGCTTTCTTT.

On this clone itself: A junction end diverges from the germline sequence, so it may reflect a read error. The CDR3: CASSKELRDDYAF. CDR3 nucleotides: TGTGCCAGCAGCAAAGAGCTCCGGGACGACTACGCCTTC. V is TRBV6-5 and J is TRBJ1-2, with a tentative D call TRBD1 (5 bases). Germline V lookup: CDR1 MNHEY, CDR2 SVGAGI. This CDR3 has 13 residues.

The chain employs TRBV27 and TRBJ2-1; no clear D gene. Trimming pared 5 bases from V and 7 bases from J, leaving 9 bases between. Germline CDR1 is MNHEY and CDR2 is SMNVEV (reference sequence). The CDR3 is 12 amino acids. CDR3 coding DNA: TGTGCCAGCAGTCCGCGTCTAAATGAGCAGTTCTTC. Its protein is CASSPRLNEQFF.